The clone carrying this T cell receptor beta chain is a singleton in its sample. The data were obtained in a study of blood T cell repertoires in COVID-19. Produced via immunoSEQ multiplex PCR; TCRdb's table is partial and in-frame only. The repertoire has 130,000 to 150,000 clones, roughly 84% of them found once; the top ten carry roughly 10%. Germline assignment: CDR1 SQVTM and CDR2 ANQGSEA. The CDR3 runs 10 residues. The V gene lost 1 base and the J gene lost 7 bases, with 4 bases spanning the gap. V usage is TRBV29-1 and J usage is TRBJ1-1; D is unclear. The TCR sequence derives from a man in his fifties or sixties with active or convalescent COVID-19. Sequenced sample: peripheral blood. The CDR3 protein is CSVEGLEAFF. The CDR3 DNA reads as TGCAGCGTTGAAGGTCTTGAAGCTTTCTTT.